The 10 T cell receptor beta chains below come from one sample, sequenced in a study of T cells after posttransplantation cyclophosphamide. Sequencing was performed with immunoSEQ multiplex PCR; in TCRdb, only in-frame clones are kept and a portion is missing. The sample shows 25,000 to 35,000 clones, roughly 89% of them seen only once. Material: PBMCs. The source is a woman between 40 and 55 years old with a blood cancer, CMV-positive, and with a related stem cell donor.

V is TRBV6-5 and J is TRBJ1-2; D unresolved. The CDR3 runs 12 residues. V lost 3 bases, J lost 8 bases, and 10 bases lay in between. The germline V gene has CDR1 MNHEY and CDR2 SVGAGI. This CDR3 reads CASSYGLRGYTF. In DNA, the CDR3 is TGTGCCAGCAGTTATGGACTAAGGGGCTACACCTTC.

V usage is TRBV2 and J usage is TRBJ1-3; D gene ambiguous. CDR1 is SNHLY, CDR2 FYNNEI, per germline. The CDR3 totals 12 residues. Trimming removed 4 bases at V and 2 bases at J, with 3 bases between. CDR3 bases: TGTGCCAGCAGTGCTACTGGAAACACCATATATTTT. Encoded protein: CASSATGNTIYF.

The V call is TRBV15, the J call TRBJ1-1; unclear D gene. The CDR3 is made up of 12 amino acids. Per the germline V gene, CDR1 is LNHNV and CDR2 is YYDKDF (reference sequence). V lost 5 bases, J lost 4 bases, and 8 bases lay in between. In DNA form, the CDR3 reads TGTGCCACCAGCGGGCTTTCCACTGAAGCTTTCTTT. Its protein product is CATSGLSTEAFF.

This rearrangement joins TRBV18 to TRBJ1-1, with D unresolved. Germline V gives CDR1 KGHSH, CDR2 LQKENI. V lost 1 base, J lost 5 bases, and 11 bases lay in between. The CDR3 consists of 14 residues. CDR3 coding DNA: TGTGCCAGCTCACCACTCAACAGTTGGACTGAAGCTTTCTTT. This encodes CASSPLNSWTEAFF.

This clone was seen a few times. This rearrangement joins TRBV29-1 to TRBJ2-2; D not resolved. This CDR3 contains 11 residues. The V and J ends lost 6 bases and 6 bases respectively, with 8 bases between them. Germline V gene data show CDR1 as SQVTM and CDR2 as ANQGSEA. CDR3 amino acids: CSVASPGELFF. Written as DNA, the CDR3 is TGCAGCGTCGCAAGCCCCGGGGAGCTGTTTTTT.

This chain uses TRBV4-1 with TRBJ2-5, with a tentative D call TRBD1 (6 bases). The CDR3 consists of 14 residues. Trimming cost V 7 bases and J 5 bases, with 17 bases left between them. Per the germline V gene, CDR1 is MGHRA and CDR2 is YSYEKL. CDR3 region: CASTPGALRETQYF. CDR3 nucleotide sequence: TGCGCCAGCACGCCAGGGGCCCTCAGGGAGACCCAGTACTTC.

The genes are TRBV18 and TRBJ1-4; 7 nucleotides align to TRBD1. The CDR3 totals 15 residues. The V and J ends lost 2 bases and 0 bases, in that order; junction bases with no gene match: 0. Germline CDR1 and CDR2: KGHSH and LQKENI. The CDR3 here is CASSPDRATNEKLFF. CDR3 nucleotides: TGTGCCAGCTCACCAGACAGGGCAACTAATGAAAAACTGTTTTTT.

This clone occurred once. The CDR3 coding sequence is TGTGCCAGCAGCTTAGTAGCGGGGTCCTACAATGAGCAGTTCTTC. Protein product: CASSLVAGSYNEQFF. This chain connects TRBV7-9 to TRBJ2-1; TRBD2 matches at 8 bases. Germline V gene lookup returns CDR1 SEHNR and CDR2 FQNEAQ (reference sequence). CDR3 length equals 15 residues. The junction had 0 bases not matched to a gene; V was cut back by 1 base and J by 1 base.

The chain is built from TRBV16 and TRBJ1-2; no reliable D call. Germline-derived CDR1 and CDR2 are KGHSY and FQNENV. CDR3 length equals 12 residues. The ends were cut back, 4 bases at V and 6 bases at J, with 9 bases in the middle. This chain's CDR3 is CASSRSRNGYTF. The CDR3 DNA reads as TGTGCCAGCAGCCGCTCCAGGAATGGCTACACCTTC.

V is TRBV9 and J is TRBJ1-1, with TRBD1 as a possible D gene (6 bases). V lost 1 base and J lost 5, with 12 bases in between. This CDR3 contains 14 residues. CDR1 SGDLS and CDR2 YYNGEE come from the germline V gene. CDR3: CASSVTDSPTEAFF. DNA for the CDR3: TGTGCCAGCAGCGTAACGGACAGTCCGACTGAAGCTTTCTTT.